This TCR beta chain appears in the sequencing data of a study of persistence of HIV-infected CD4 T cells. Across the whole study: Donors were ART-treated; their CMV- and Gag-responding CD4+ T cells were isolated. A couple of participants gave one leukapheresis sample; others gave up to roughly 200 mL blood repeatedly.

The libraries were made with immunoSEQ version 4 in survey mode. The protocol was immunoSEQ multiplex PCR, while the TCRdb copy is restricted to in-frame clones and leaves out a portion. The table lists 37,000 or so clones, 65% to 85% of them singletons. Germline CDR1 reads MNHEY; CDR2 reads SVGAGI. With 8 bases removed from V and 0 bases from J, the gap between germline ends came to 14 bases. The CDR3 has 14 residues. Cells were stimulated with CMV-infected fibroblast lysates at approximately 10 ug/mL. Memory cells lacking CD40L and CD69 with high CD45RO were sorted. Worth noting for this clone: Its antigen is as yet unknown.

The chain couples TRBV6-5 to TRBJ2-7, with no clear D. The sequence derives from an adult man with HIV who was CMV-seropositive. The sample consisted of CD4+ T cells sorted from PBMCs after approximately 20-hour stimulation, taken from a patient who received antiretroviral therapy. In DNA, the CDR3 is TGTGCCAGCTTCGAGAGTTGGAGCTCCTACGAGCAGTACTTC. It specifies CASFESWSSYEQYF.